This T cell receptor (beta chain) was retrieved from a study of blood T cell repertoires in COVID-19. The wider study: Acute and convalescent COVID-19 samples came from the United States, Italy and Spain. Sample material is recorded as cDNA or gDNA derived from T cells, B-cell-depleted T cells, or PBMCs.

Sequencing was performed with immunoSEQ multiplex PCR; in TCRdb, only in-frame clones are kept and a portion is missing. In the table there are tens of thousands of clones, approximately 82% of which are singletons. The sequenced sample consisted of peripheral blood. This TCR was sampled from a human donor in a cohort sampled during active COVID-19.

CDR3 loop: CASSFSGRESTDTQYF. The CDR3 DNA reads TGTGCCAGCAGCTTTAGCGGGAGGGAAAGCACAGATACGCAGTATTTT. This chain links TRBV7-9 with TRBJ2-3, with 11 positions matching TRBD2. Germline CDR1 reads SEHNR; CDR2 reads FQNEAQ (reference sequence). After removal of 3 bases from V and 0 bases from J, the junction contained 2 bases not matched to a gene. The CDR3 is made up of 16 amino acids.